The present entry profiles one T cell receptor beta chain with its context. This sample was taken from a study of blood T cell repertoires in COVID-19. Across the whole study: In each case, the material was cDNA or gDNA derived from T cells, B-cell-depleted T cells, or PBMCs.

Original processing methods: Nucleated cell number was recorded as an estimate derived from reference gene primer amplification. Assay: immunoSEQ multiplex PCR; the TCRdb copy retains only in-frame clones and omits some. V and J calls and clone size are given by that table; D and trimming were obtained from the DNA. The table has more than 100,000 clones, around 81% seen once. V shed 3 bases, J shed 8 bases, and the junction held 9 bases outside the gene matches. This CDR3 comprises 14 residues. The germline CDR1 and CDR2 sequences are SGHVS and FQNEAQ. Sequencing was carried out using peripheral blood. The chain is built from TRBV7-8 and TRBJ1-2; 7 bases are a match to TRBD1. This TCR was recovered from a man in his 70s with acute or convalescent COVID-19. CDR3 bases: TGTGCCAGCAGCTTGGGGGACAGTCGGGGAGGCTACACCTTC. Translated, it gives CASSLGDSRGGYTF.